This T cell receptor beta chain stems from a study of PD-1 blockade in classical Hodgkin lymphoma. Overall study results and limits: Patients excluded were those beginning nivolumab under 1 year after ASCT.

The data were produced by immunoSEQ multiplex PCR, yet TCRdb's version contains in-frame clones alone and is incomplete. The sample lists more than 75,000 clones, 90% to 95% seen once, with around 2% in the top ten. V lost 3 bases, J lost 3 bases, and 11 bases lay in between. The germline V gene encodes CDR1 MNHNS and CDR2 SASEGT. There are 15 residues in the CDR3. Note on this clone: The antigen is undetermined.

Documented time point: cycle 4 day 1 (C4D1), after more than 5 weeks of nivolumab. Every single patient, without exception, relapsed after autologous stem cell transplantation, and brentuximab vedotin exposure varied. The clonotype originates from a human donor with classical Hodgkin lymphoma. This chain connects TRBV6-1 to TRBJ2-2, with D hard to call. Sequenced material: peripheral blood mononuclear cells (PBMCs), taken before the fourth cycle of nivolumab. CDR3 in amino acids: CASSDPPAYTGELFF. The CDR3 nucleotides read TGTGCCAGCAGTGATCCTCCGGCGTACACCGGGGAGCTGTTTTTT.